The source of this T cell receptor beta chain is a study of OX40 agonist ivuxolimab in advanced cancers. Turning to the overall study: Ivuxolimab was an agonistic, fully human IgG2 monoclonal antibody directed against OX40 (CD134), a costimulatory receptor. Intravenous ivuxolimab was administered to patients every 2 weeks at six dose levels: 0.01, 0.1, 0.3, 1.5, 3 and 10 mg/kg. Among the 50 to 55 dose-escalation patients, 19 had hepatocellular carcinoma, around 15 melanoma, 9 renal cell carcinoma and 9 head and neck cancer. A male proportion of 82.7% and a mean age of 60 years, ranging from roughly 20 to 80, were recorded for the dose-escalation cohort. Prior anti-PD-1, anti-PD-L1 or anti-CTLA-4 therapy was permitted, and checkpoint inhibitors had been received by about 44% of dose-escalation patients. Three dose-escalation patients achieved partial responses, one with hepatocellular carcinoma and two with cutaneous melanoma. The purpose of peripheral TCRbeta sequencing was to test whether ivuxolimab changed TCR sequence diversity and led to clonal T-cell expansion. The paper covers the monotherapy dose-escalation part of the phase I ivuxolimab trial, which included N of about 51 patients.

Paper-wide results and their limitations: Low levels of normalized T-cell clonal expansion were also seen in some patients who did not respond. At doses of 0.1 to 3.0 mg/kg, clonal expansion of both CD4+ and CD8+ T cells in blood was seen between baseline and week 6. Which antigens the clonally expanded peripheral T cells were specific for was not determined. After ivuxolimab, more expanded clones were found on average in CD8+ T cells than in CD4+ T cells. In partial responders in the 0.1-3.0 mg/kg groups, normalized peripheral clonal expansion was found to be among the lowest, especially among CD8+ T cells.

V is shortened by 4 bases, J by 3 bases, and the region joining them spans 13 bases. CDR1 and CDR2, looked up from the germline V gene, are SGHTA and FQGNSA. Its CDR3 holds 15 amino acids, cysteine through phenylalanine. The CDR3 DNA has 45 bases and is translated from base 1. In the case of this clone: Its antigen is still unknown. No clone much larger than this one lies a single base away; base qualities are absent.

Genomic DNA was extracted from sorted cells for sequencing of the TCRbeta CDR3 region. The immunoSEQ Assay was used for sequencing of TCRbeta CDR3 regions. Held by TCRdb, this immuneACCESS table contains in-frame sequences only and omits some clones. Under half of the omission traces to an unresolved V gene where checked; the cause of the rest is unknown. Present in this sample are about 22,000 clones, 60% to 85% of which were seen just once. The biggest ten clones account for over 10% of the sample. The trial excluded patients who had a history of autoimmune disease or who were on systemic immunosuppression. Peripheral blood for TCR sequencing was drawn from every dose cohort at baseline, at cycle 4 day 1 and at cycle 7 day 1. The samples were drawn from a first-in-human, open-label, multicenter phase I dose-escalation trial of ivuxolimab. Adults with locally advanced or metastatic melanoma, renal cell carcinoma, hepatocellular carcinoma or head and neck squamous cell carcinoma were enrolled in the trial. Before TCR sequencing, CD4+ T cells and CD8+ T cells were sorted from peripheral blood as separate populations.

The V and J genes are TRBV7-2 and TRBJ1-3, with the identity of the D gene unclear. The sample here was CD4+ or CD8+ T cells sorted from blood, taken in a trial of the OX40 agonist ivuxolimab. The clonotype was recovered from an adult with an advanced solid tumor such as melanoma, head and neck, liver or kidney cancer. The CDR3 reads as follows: CASSSTPLFGNTIYF. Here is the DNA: TGTGCCAGCAGCTCCACTCCTCTCTTTGGAAACACCATATATTTT.